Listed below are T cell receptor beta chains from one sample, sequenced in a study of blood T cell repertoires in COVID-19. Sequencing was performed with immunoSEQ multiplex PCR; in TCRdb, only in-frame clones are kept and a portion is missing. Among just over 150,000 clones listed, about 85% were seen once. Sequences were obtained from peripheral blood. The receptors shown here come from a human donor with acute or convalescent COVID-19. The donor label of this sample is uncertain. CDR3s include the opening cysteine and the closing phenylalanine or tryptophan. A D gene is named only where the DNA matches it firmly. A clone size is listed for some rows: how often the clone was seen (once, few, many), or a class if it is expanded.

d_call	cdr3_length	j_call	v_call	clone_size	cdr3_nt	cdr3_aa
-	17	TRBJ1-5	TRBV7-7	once	TGTGCCAGCAGCTTAGGTTTGAGACACGGGGACAATCAGCCCCAGCATTTT	CASSLGLRHGDNQPQHF
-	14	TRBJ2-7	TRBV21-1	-	TGTGCCAGCAGCAACGCCGAGGGCTCCTACGAGCAGTACTTC	CASSNAEGSYEQYF
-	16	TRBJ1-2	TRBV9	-	TGTGCCAGCAGCGTAGGGCAGGGGATCTCTAACTATGGCTACACCTTC	CASSVGQGISNYGYTF
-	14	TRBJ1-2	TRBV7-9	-	TGTGCCAGCAGCTTAGGCCAGGGGAACTATGGCTACACCTTC	CASSLGQGNYGYTF
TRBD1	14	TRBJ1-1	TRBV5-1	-	TGCGCCAGCAGTGGACAGGGTGGGAACACTGAAGCTTTCTTT	CASSGQGGNTEAFF
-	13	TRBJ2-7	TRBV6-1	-	TGTGCCAGCAGTGAATACAGCTCCTACGAGCAGTACTTC	CASSEYSSYEQYF
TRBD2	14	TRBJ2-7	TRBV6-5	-	TGTGCCAGCAGTACGCTGGGGGGGATCTACGAGCAGTACTTC	CASSTLGGIYEQYF
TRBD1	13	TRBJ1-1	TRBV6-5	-	TGTGCCAGCAGGACAGGGTTGGCCACTGAAGCTTTCTTT	CASRTGLATEAFF
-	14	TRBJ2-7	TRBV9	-	TGTGCCAGCAGCCCGGCGGGGTTCTCCTACGAGCAGTACTTC	CASSPAGFSYEQYF
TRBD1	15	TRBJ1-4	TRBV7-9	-	TGTGCCAGCAATCATGGAGGGACAGGGGGTGAAAAACTGTTTTTT	CASNHGGTGGEKLFF
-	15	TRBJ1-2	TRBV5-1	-	TGCGCCAGCAGCTTCGGTATGGAACAGACGTATGGCTACACCTTC	CASSFGMEQTYGYTF
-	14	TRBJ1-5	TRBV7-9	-	TGTGCCAGCAGCTCCCAACAGGGAGCCCAGCCCCAGCATTTT	CASSSQQGAQPQHF
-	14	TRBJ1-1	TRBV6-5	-	TGTGCCAGCAGTCCCCTGAGGAGAGGGTCTGAAGCTTTCTTT	CASSPLRRGSEAFF
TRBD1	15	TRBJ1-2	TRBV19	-	TGTGCCAGTAGCCGCAGAAGGACAGGCCCCTATGGCTACACCTTC	CASSRRRTGPYGYTF
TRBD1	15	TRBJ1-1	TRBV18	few	TGTGCCAGCTCACATAAGACAGGGAACATGAATGAAGCTTTCTTT	CASSHKTGNMNEAFF
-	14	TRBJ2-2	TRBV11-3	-	TGTGCCAGCAGCCGAGGGACTGGCACCGGGGAGCTGTTTTTT	CASSRGTGTGELFF
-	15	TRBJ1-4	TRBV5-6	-	TGTGCCAGCAGCTTGCATGGGGGGGCATGGGAAAAACTGTTTTTT	CASSLHGGAWEKLFF
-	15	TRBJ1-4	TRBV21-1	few	TGTGCCAGCAAACCCATGAGCGGATCTCCAGAAAAACTGTTTTTT	CASKPMSGSPEKLFF
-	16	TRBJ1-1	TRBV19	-	TGTGCCAGCCAAAGACAGGCGACGATCATGAACACTGAAGCTTTCTTT	CASQRQATIMNTEAFF
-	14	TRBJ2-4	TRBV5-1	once	TGCGCCAGCAGCTTTCAGGGGATGAAAAACATTCAGTACTTC	CASSFQGMKNIQYF
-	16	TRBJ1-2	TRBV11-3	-	TGTGCCAGCAGCTTAGATCCCCAGACAATTATCTATGGCTACACCTTC	CASSLDPQTIIYGYTF
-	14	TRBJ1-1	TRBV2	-	TGTGCCAGCAGTCTAATCAGGGTGAACACTGAAGCTTTCTTT	CASSLIRVNTEAFF
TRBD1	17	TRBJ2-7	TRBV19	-	TGTGCCAGTAGTATTACCCCTCCGGGACAGGGGGGATCCGAGCAGTACTTC	CASSITPPGQGGSEQYF
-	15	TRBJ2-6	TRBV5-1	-	TGCGCCAGCAGCTTGGTATTCTCTGGGGCCAACGTCCTGACTTTC	CASSLVFSGANVLTF
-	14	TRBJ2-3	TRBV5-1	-	TGCGCCAGCAGTATGGACAGCCCGACAGATACGCAGTATTTT	CASSMDSPTDTQYF
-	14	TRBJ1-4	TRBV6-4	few	TGTGCCAGCAGTGACGGGCGGGACAATGAAAAACTGTTTTTT	CASSDGRDNEKLFF
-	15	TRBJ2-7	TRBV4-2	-	TGTGCCAGCAGCCAAGATCTGAGACAGAGCTACGAGCAGTACTTC	CASSQDLRQSYEQYF
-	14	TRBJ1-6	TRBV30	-	TGTGCCTGGAGTGTACTTGCAGGGAATTCACCCCTCCACTTT	CAWSVLAGNSPLHF
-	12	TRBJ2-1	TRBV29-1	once	TGCAGCGTTATACCGGGAAGCAATGAGCAGTTCTTC	CSVIPGSNEQFF
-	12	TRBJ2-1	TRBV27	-	TGTGCCAGCAGCCTTCCTAACAATGAGCAGTTCTTC	CASSLPNNEQFF
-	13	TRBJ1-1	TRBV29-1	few	TGCAGCGTTGACCCAGAGGAGAACACTGAAGCTTTCTTT	CSVDPEENTEAFF
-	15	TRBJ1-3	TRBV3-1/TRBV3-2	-	TGTGCCAGCAGCCAAGACAGTTTATCTGGAAACACCATATATTTT	CASSQDSLSGNTIYF
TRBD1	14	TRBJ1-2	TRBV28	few	TGTGCCAGCAGTTCCGGACAGGGGGCTGCTGGCTACACCTTC	CASSSGQGAAGYTF
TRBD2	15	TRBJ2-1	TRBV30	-	TGTGCCTGGAGTGCAAAGCGGGGGGGCATCCATGAGCAGTTCTTC	CAWSAKRGGIHEQFF
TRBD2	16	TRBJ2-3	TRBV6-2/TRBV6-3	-	TGTGCCAGCAGCCCTCTGAGATGGACTAGCGGGGAGGCGCAGTATTTT	CASSPLRWTSGEAQYF
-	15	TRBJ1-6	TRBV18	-	TGTGCCAGCTCACCTGGCGGGATCCCTAATTCACCCCTCCACTTT	CASSPGGIPNSPLHF
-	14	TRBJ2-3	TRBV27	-	TGTGCCAGCAGTTTGGGTCCTTCAGGAGATACGCAGTATTTT	CASSLGPSGDTQYF
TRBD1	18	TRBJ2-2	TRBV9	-	TGTGCCAGCAGCGTAGCACAACTACCGGACAGGGCGGAGGGGGAGCTGTTTTTT	CASSVAQLPDRAEGELFF
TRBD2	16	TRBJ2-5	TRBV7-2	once	TGTGCCAGCAGCTTAGGTGGGCGGGGGGGTCAAGAGACCCAGTACTTC	CASSLGGRGGQETQYF
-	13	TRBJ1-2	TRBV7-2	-	TGTGCCAGCAGCGGGGGACAAGGCTATGGCTACACCTTC	CASSGGQGYGYTF
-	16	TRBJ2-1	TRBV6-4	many	TGTGCCAGCAGTGACGACTCCTCCAGCTCCTACAATGAGCAGTTCTTC	CASSDDSSSSYNEQFF